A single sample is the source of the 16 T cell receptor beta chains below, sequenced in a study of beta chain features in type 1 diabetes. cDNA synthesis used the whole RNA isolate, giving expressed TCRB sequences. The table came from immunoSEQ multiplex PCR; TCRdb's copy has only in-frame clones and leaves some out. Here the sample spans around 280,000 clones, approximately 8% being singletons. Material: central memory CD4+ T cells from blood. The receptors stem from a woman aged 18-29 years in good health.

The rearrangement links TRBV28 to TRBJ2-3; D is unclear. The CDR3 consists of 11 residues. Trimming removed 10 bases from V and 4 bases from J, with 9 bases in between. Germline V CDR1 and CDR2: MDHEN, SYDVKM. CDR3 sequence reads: CAIAPADTQYF. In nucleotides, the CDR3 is TGTGCCATTGCGCCCGCAGATACGCAGTATTTT.

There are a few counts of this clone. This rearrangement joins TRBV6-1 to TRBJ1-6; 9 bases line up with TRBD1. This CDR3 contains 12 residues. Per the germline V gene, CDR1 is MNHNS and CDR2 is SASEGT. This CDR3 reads CSARTGDSPLHF. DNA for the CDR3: TGTTCAGCCCGGACAGGGGATTCACCCCTCCACTTT.

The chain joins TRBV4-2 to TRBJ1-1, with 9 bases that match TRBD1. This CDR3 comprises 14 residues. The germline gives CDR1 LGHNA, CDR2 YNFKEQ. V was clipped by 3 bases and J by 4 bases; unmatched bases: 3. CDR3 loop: CASSQLTGGTEAFF. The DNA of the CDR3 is TGTGCCAGCAGCCAGTTGACAGGGGGCACTGAAGCTTTCTTT.

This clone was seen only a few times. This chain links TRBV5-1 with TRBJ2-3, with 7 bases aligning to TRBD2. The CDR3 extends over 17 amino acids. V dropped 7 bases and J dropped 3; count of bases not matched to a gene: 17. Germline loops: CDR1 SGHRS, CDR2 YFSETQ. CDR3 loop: CASFRGGSFSGTDTQYF. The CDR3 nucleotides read TGCGCCAGCTTTCGTGGCGGGAGTTTTTCTGGGACAGATACGCAGTATTTT.

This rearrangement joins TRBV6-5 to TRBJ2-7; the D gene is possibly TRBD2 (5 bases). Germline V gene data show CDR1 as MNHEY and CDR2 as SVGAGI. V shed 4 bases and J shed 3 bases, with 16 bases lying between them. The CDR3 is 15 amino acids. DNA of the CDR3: TGTGCCAGCAGTTCGTCCCTCTCCGGGATCTACGAGCAGTACTTC. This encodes CASSSSLSGIYEQYF.

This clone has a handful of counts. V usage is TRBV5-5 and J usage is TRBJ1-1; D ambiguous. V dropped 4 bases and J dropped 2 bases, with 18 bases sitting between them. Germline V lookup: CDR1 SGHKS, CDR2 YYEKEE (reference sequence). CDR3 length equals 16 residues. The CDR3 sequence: CASSISGVAANTEAFF. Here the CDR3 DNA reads TGTGCCAGCAGCATTAGTGGGGTGGCCGCCAACACTGAAGCTTTCTTT.

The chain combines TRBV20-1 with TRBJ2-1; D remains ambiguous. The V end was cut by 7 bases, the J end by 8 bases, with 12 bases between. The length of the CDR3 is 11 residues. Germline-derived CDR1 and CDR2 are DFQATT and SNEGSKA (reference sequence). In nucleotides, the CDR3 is TGCAGTGTGTCCCGTATCGATGAGCAGTTCTTC. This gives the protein CSVSRIDEQFF.

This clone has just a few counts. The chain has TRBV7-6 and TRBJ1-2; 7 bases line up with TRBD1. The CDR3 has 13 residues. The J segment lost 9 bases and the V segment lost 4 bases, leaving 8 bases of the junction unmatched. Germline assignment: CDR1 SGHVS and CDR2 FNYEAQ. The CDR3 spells CASSSGQATSYTF. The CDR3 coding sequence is TGTGCCAGCAGCTCCGGACAGGCGACGAGCTACACCTTC.

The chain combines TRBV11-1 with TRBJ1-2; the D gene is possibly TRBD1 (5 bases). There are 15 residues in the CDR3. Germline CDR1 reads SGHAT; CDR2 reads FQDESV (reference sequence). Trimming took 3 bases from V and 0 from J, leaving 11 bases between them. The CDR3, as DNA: TGTGCCAGCAGCTTGGGGCAGCGATCTAACTATGGCTACACCTTC. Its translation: CASSLGQRSNYGYTF.

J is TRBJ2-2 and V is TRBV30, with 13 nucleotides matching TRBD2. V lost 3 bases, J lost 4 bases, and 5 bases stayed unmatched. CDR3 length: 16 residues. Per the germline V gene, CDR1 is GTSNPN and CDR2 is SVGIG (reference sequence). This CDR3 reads CAWSLRLAGGTGELFF. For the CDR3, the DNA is TGTGCCTGGAGCCTCAGACTAGCGGGAGGCACCGGGGAGCTGTTTTTT. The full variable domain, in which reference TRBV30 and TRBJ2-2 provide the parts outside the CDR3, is SQTIHQWPATLVQPVGSPLSLECTVEGTSNPNLYWYRQAAGRGLQLLFYSVGIGQISSEVPQNLSASRPQDRQFILSSKKLLLSDSGFYLCAWSLRLAGGTGELFFGEGSRLTVL.

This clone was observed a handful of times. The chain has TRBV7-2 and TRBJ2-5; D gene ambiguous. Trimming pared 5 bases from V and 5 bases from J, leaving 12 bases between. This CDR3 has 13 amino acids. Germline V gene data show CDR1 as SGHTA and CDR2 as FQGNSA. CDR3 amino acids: CASSPQRTETQYF. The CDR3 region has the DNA TGTGCCAGCAGCCCTCAGAGGACGGAGACCCAGTACTTC.

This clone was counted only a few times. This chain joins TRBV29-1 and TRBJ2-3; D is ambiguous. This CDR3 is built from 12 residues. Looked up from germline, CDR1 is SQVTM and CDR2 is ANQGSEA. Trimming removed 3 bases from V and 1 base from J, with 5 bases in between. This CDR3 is CSVDHGTDTQYF. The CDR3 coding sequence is TGCAGCGTTGACCATGGCACAGATACGCAGTATTTT.

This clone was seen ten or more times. The CDR3 bases are TGTGCCAGCAGCTTAGGGAACACCGGGGAGCTGTTTTTT. Translated, it gives CASSLGNTGELFF. This sequence joins TRBV7-3 and TRBJ2-2, with no clear D. The CDR3 runs to 13 residues. Trimming removed 2 bases at V and 1 base at J, with 2 bases between. CDR1 SGHTA and CDR2 FQGTGA come from the germline V gene.

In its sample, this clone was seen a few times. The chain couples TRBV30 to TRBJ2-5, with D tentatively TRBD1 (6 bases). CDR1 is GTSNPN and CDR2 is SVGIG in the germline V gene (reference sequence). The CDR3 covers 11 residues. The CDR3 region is CSAGVGETQYF. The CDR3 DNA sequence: TGTAGTGCAGGGGTGGGGGAGACCCAGTACTTC.

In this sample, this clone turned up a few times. The CDR3 DNA reads TGTGCCAGCAGCTTCAACCGGGACAAACTCCCGGGGGCCAACGTCCTGACTTTC. It encodes CASSFNRDKLPGANVLTF. The genes are TRBV11-1 and TRBJ2-6, with D possibly being TRBD1 (6 bases). V gave up 3 bases and J gave up 4 bases, with 19 bases separating them. CDR1 and CDR2 (germline): SGHAT, FQDESV (reference sequence). The CDR3 covers 18 residues.

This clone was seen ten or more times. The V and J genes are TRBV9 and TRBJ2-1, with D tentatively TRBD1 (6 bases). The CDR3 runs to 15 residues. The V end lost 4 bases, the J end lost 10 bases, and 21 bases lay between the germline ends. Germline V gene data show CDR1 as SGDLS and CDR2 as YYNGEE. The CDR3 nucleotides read TGTGCCAGCAGCTTAGAGGGGGACGCTTTAGCGGAGCAGTTCTTC. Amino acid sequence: CASSLEGDALAEQFF.